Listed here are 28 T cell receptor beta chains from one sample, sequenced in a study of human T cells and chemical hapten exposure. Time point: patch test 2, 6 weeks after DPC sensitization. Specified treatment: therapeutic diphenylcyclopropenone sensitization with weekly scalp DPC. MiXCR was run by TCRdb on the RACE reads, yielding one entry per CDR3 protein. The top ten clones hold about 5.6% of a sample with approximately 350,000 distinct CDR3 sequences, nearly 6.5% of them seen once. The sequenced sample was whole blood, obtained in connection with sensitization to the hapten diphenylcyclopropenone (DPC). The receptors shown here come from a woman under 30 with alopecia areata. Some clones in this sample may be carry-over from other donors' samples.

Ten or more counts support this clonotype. CDR3 sequence reads: CASSLRSGQGLDSNQPQHF. Here the CDR3 DNA reads TGTGCCAGCAGTTTGAGATCCGGACAGGGCCTGGATAGCAATCAGCCCCAGCATTTT. V usage is TRBV28 and J usage is TRBJ1-5, with 8 bases that match TRBD1. V trimming: 3 bases; J trimming: 0 bases; junction bases outside the gene matches: 13. The CDR3 is 19 amino acids. Germline V gene data show CDR1 as MDHEN and CDR2 as SYDVKM.

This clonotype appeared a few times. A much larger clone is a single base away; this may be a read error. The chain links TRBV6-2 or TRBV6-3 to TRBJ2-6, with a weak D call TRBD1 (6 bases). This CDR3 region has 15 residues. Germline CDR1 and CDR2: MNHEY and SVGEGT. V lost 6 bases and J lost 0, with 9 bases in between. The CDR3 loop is CASRLQGSGANVLTF. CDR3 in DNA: TGTGCCAGCAGACTACAGGGCTCTGGGGCCAACGTCCTGACTTTC.

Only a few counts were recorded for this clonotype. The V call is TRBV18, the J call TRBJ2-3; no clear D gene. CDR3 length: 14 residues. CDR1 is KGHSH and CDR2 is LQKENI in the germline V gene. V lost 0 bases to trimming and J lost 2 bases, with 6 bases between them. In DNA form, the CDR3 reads TGTGCCAGCTCACCACCGGACCACACAGATACGCAGTATTTT. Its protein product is CASSPPDHTDTQYF.

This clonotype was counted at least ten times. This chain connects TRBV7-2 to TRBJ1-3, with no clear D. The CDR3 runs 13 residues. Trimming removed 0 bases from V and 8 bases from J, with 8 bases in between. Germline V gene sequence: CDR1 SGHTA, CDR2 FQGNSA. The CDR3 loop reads CASSLAGSDTIYF. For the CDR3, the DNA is TGTGCCAGCAGCTTAGCGGGCAGCGACACCATATATTTT.

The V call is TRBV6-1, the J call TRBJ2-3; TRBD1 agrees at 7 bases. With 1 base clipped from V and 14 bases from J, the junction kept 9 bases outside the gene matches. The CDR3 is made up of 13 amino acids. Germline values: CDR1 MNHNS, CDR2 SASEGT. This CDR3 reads CASSEVGGPRRYF. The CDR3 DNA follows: TGTGCCAGCAGTGAAGTAGGGGGCCCACGGAGGTATTTT.

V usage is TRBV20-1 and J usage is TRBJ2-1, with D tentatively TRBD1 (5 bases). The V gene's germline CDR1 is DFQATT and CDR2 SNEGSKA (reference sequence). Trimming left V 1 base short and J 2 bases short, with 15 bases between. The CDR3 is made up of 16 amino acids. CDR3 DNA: TGCAGTGCTAGAGGTGGTGCTAGGGGAACCTACAATGAGCAGTTCTTC. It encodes CSARGGARGTYNEQFF.

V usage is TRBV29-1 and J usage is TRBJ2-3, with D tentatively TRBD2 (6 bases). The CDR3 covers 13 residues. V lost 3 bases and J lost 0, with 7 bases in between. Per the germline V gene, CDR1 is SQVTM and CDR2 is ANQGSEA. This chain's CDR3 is CSVERDSTDTQYF. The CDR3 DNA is TGCAGCGTTGAGCGGGACAGCACAGATACGCAGTATTTT.

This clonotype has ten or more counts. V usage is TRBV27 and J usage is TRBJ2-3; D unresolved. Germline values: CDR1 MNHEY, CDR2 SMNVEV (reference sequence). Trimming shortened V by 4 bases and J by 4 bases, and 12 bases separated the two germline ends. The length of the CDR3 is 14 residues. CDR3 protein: CASSSGHSPDTQYF. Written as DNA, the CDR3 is TGTGCCAGCAGTTCGGGCCATAGTCCAGATACGCAGTATTTT.

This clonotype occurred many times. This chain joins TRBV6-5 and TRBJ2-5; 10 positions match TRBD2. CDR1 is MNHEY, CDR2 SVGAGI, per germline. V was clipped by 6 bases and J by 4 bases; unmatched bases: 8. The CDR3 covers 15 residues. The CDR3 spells CASSPGLASRETQYF. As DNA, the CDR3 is TGTGCCAGCAGCCCGGGACTAGCGAGTCGAGAGACCCAGTACTTC.

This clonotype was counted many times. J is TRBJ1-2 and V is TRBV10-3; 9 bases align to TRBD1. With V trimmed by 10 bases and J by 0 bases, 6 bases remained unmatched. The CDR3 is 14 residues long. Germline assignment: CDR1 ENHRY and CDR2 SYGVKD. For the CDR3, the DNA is TGTGCCAGTACGACAGGGGGGCCTAACTATGGCTACACCTTC. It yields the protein CASTTGGPNYGYTF.

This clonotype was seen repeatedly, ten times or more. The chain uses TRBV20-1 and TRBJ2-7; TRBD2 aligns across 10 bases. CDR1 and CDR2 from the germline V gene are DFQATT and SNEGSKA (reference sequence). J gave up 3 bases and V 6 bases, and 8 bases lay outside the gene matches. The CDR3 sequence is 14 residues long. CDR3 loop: CSAGEPSGGYEQYF. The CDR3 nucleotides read TGCAGTGCCGGAGAGCCTAGCGGGGGCTACGAGCAGTACTTC.

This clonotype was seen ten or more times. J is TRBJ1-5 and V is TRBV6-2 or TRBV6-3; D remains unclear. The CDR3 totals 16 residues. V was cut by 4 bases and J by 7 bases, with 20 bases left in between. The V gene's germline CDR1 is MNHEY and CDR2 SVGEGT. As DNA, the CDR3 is TGTGCCAGCAGTTCTTGGACGGCGGAAATCTCACAGCCCCAGCATTTT. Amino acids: CASSSWTAEISQPQHF.

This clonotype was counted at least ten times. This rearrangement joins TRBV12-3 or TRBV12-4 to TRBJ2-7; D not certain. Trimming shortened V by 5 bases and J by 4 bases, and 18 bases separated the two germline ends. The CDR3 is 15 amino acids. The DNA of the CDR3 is TGTGCCAGCAGTCTAGGGCTACCCGGATCATACGAGCAGTACTTC. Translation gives CASSLGLPGSYEQYF.

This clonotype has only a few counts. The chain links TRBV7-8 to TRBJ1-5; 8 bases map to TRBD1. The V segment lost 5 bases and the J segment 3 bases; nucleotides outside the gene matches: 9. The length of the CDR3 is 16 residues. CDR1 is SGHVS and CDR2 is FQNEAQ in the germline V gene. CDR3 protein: CASSPRSDRANQPQHF. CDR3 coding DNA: TGTGCCAGCAGCCCCCGGTCGGACAGGGCCAATCAGCCCCAGCATTTT.

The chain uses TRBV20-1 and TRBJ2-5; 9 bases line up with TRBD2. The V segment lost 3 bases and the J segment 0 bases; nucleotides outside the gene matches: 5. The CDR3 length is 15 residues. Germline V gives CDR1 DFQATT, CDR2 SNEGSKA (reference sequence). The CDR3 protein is CSARKRGADQETQYF. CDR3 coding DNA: TGCAGTGCTAGGAAGCGGGGGGCTGACCAAGAGACCCAGTACTTC.

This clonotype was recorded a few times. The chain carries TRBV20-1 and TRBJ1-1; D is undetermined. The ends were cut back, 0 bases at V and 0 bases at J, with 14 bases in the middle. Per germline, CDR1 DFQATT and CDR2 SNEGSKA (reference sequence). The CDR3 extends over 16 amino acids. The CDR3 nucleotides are TGCAGTGCTAGAGATGGAAAAACCTACGTGAACACTGAAGCTTTCTTT. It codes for CSARDGKTYVNTEAFF.

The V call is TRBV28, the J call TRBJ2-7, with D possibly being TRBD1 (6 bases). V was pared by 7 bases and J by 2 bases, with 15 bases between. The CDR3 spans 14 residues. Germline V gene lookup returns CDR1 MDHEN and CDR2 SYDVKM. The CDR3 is CASTPGTLTYEQYF. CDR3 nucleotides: TGTGCCAGCACCCCCGGGACATTGACCTACGAGCAGTACTTC. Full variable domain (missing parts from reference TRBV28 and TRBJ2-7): DVKVTQSSRYLVKRTGEKVFLECVQDMDHENMFWYRQDPGLGLRLIYFSYDVKMKEKGDIPEGYSVSREKKERFSLILESASTNQTSMYLCASTPGTLTYEQYFGPGTRLTVT.

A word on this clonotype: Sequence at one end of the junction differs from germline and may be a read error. CDR3 in DNA: TGCGCCAGCAGCTTGGTAGGTTTGGGGCTGTGCTTC. It is translated as CASSLVGLGLCF. The chain couples TRBV5-1 to TRBJ2-7; maybe TRBD1 (5 bases). Looked up from germline, CDR1 is SGHRS and CDR2 is YFSETQ. The length of the CDR3 is 12 residues.

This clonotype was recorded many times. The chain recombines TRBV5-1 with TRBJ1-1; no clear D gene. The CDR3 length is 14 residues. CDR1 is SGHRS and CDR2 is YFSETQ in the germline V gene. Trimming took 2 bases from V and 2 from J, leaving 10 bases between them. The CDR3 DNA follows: TGCGCCAGCAGCTTTCTCCGGACCAACACTGAAGCTTTCTTT. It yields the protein CASSFLRTNTEAFF.

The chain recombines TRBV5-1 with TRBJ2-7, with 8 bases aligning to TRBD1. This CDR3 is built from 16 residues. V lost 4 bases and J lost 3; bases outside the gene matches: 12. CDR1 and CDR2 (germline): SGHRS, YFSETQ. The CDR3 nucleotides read TGCGCCAGCAGCCCGGACAGGGTCGAAAACTACTACGAGCAGTACTTC. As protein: CASSPDRVENYYEQYF.

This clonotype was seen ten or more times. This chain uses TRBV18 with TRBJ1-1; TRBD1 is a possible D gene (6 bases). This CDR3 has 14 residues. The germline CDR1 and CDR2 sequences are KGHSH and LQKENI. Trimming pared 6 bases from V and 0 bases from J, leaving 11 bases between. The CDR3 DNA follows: TGTGCCAGCTCCTTTACAGGGATGAACACTGAAGCTTTCTTT. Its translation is CASSFTGMNTEAFF.

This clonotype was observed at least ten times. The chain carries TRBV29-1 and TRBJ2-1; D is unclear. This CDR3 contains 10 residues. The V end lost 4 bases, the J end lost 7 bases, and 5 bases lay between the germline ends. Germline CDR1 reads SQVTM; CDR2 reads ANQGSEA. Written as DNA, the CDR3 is TGCAGCGTTGCAGGAAATGAGCAGTTCTTC. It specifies CSVAGNEQFF.

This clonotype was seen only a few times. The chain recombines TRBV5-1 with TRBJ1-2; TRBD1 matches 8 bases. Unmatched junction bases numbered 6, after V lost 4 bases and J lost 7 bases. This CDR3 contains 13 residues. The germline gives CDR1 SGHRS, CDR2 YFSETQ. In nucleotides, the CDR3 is TGCGCCAGCAGCAAGGGACAGGACGGTGGCTACACCTTC. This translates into CASSKGQDGGYTF.

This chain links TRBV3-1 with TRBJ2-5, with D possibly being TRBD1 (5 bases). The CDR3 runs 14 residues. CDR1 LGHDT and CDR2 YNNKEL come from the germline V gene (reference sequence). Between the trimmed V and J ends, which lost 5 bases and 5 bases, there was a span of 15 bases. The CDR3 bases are TGTGCCAGCAGCATACTTACAGGTGCTGAGACCCAGTACTTC. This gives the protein CASSILTGAETQYF.

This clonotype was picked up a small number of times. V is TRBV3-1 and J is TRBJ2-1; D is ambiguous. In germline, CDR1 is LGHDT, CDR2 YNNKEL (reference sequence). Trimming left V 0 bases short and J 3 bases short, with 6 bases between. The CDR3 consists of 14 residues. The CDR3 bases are TGTGCCAGCAGCCAAGAGGCGGACTACAATGAGCAGTTCTTC. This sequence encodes CASSQEADYNEQFF.

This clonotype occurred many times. The DNA for the CDR3 is TGTGCCAGCACGACCATTAAGTACTCCGGACGCCGTCGACGGACTAACTATGGCTACACCTTC. It codes for CASTTIKYSGRRRRTNYGYTF. The chain links TRBV27 to TRBJ1-2; the D is unclear. The CDR3 length is 21 residues. The ends were cut back, 7 bases at V and 0 bases at J, with 33 bases in the middle. Germline CDR1 is MNHEY and CDR2 is SMNVEV (reference sequence).

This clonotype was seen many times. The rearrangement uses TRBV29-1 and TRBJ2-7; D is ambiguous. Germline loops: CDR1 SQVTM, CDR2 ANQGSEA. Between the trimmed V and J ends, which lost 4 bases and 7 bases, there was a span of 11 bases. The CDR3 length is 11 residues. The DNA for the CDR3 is TGCAGCGTTGGGAGTCGGGTTGAGCAGTACTTC. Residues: CSVGSRVEQYF.

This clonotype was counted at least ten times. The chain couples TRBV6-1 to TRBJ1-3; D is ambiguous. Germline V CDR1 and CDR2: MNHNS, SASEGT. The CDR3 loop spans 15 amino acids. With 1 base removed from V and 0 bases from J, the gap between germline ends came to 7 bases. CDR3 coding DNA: TGTGCCAGCAGTGAAGAGTTAGGCTCTGGAAACACCATATATTTT. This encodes CASSEELGSGNTIYF.